The T cell receptor beta chain described here comes from a study of OX40 agonist ivuxolimab in advanced cancers. Assay used: immunoSEQ multiplex PCR; TCRdb lists only in-frame clones, some missing. The sample lists 45,000 or so clones, around 90% occurring once. A word on this clone: Its matching antigen is unknown.

V dropped 2 bases and J dropped 4 bases, with 16 bases sitting between them. CDR1 MDHEN and CDR2 SYDVKM come from the germline V gene. The length of the CDR3 is 16 residues. Points from the study as a whole: At 0.1 to 3.0 mg/kg, clonal expansion of CD4+ and CD8+ blood T cells had occurred by week 6.

The receptor was isolated from an adult with an advanced solid tumor such as melanoma, head and neck, liver or kidney cancer. The sequences come from CD4+ or CD8+ T cells sorted from blood, collected in a trial of the OX40 agonist ivuxolimab. The chain joins TRBV28 to TRBJ2-3; no clear D gene. CDR3 DNA: TGTGCCAGCAGTTTAGCCGCGGCTAGGACCGCAGATACGCAGTATTTT. Amino acid sequence: CASSLAAARTADTQYF.